The sequence of this TCR beta chain was determined in a study of T cell repertoires in cytomegalovirus infection. The CDR3 is made up of 17 amino acids. The J segment lost 7 bases and the V segment lost 1 base, leaving 7 bases of the junction unmatched. Per the germline V gene, CDR1 is SGHVS and CDR2 is FNYEAQ. This clonotype was detected a few times. Its target is unknown. Each CDR3 protein is one row after TCRdb ran MiXCR on the reads. The data show under 450,000 distinct CDR3 sequences, about 35% seen once. The clonotype comes from a human donor in good health (CMV status not recorded). Some clones in this sample may be carry-over from other donors' samples. The rearrangement links TRBV7-6 to TRBJ2-1; 13 bases are shared with TRBD2. This sample comprised cultured PBMCs, obtained from culture after CMV antigen stimulation. CDR3 amino acids: CASSLVTSGRAPNEQFF. The CDR3 nucleotides are TGTGCCAGCAGCTTAGTTACTAGCGGGAGGGCCCCGAATGAGCAGTTCTTC.